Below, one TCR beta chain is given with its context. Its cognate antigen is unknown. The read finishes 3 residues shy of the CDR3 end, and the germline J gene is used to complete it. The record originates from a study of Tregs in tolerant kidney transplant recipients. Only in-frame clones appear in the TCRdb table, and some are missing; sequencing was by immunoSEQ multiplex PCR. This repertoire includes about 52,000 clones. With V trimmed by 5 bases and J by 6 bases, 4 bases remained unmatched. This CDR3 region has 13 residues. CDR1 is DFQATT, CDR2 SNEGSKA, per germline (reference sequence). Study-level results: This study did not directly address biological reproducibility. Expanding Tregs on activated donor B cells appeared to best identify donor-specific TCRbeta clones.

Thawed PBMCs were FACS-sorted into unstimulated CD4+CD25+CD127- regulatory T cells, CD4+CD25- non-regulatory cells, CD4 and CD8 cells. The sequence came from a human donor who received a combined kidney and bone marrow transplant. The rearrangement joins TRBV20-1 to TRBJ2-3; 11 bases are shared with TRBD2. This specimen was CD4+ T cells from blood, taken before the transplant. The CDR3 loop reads CSAGLAGGDTQYF. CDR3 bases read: TGCAGTGCTGGCCTAGCGGGAGGTGATACG.